Presented here are 29 T cell receptor beta chains from one specimen sequenced in a study of Ad26.COV2.S vaccination and SARS-CoV-2 variants. Treatment in this sample: around 19 received Ad26.COV2.S at low or high dose, single or two shots; five or six received placebo; per-sample allocation not given. Sampling happened 63 days after the first vaccine or placebo injection. Assay: immunoSEQ multiplex PCR; the TCRdb copy retains only in-frame clones and omits some. This table holds around 270,000 clones, around 88% found once. The sequencing here drew on peripheral blood, taken in a trial of Ad26.COV2.S vaccine versus placebo. These receptors all stem from a person between 18 and 65 years old who received the Ad26.COV2.S COVID-19 vaccine or a placebo.

The count of this clone is one. This chain links TRBV2 with TRBJ1-1, with TRBD1 as a possible D gene (5 bases). This CDR3 comprises 13 residues. Trimming took off 7 bases at V and 2 bases at J, with 11 bases between the two ends. In germline, CDR1 is SNHLY, CDR2 FYNNEI. The CDR3 loop is CASMRGLNTEAFF. The DNA for the CDR3 is TGTGCCAGCATGCGGGGACTAAACACTGAAGCTTTCTTT.

The chain couples TRBV7-9 to TRBJ2-1; D is undetermined. Between the trimmed V and J ends, which lost 3 bases and 10 bases, there was a span of 4 bases. Germline CDR1 SEHNR, CDR2 FQNEAQ (reference sequence). This CDR3 is built from 10 residues. Written as DNA, the CDR3 is TGTGCCAGCAGCTTCACCGAGCAGTTCTTC. This gives the protein CASSFTEQFF.

Remarks on this clone: Other DNA sequences from this sample encode an identical CDR3 as well. This sequence joins TRBV6-2 or TRBV6-3 and TRBJ1-2; D uncertain. Between the trimmed V and J ends, which lost 1 base and 4 bases, there was a span of 7 bases. In germline, CDR1 is MNHEY, CDR2 SVGEGT. The CDR3 extends over 13 amino acids. The CDR3 bases are TGTGCCAGCAGTTACTTCGAAGGCTATGGCTACACCTTC. It specifies CASSYFEGYGYTF.

The CDR3 is CASSTKWGGELFF. In nucleotides, the CDR3 is TGTGCCAGCAGCACTAAATGGGGCGGGGAGCTGTTTTTT. The V call is TRBV7-2, the J call TRBJ2-2; no clear D gene. This CDR3 is 13 amino acids long. Trimming cost V 5 bases and J 7 bases, with 11 bases left between them. The germline V gene encodes CDR1 SGHTA and CDR2 FQGNSA. The full variable domain, with the rest looked up from reference TRBV7-2 and TRBJ2-2, is GAGVSQSPSNKVTEKGKDVELRCDPISGHTALYWYRQSLGQGLEFLIYFQGNSAPDKSGLPSDRFSAERTGGSVSTLTIQRTQQEDSAVYLCASSTKWGGELFFGEGSRLTVL.

The rearrangement joins TRBV5-6 to TRBJ1-1; D remains unclear. Germline lookup yields CDR1 SGHDT and CDR2 YYEEEE. The CDR3 has 12 residues. Deletions cut 0 bases from V and 11 bases from J, with 11 bases between. CDR3 DNA sequence: TGTGCCAGCAGCTTGGCCTGGGCCAACGCTTTCTTT. This codes for CASSLAWANAFF.

The chain links TRBV10-3 to TRBJ1-2; D uncertain. Germline CDR1 reads ENHRY; CDR2 reads SYGVKD. The V and J ends lost 0 bases and 2 bases respectively, with 7 bases between them. This CDR3 is 14 amino acids long. CDR3 sequence: CAISESEPNYGYTF. The CDR3 DNA reads as TGTGCCATCAGTGAGTCGGAACCGAACTATGGCTACACCTTC.

The CDR3, as DNA: TGCGCCAGCAGCCTAAATAACTTAGCGGGGGGGTACAATGAGCAGTTCTTC. Encoded protein: CASSLNNLAGGYNEQFF. The rearrangement links TRBV4-3 to TRBJ2-1, with 11 bases fitting TRBD2. The V gene's germline CDR1 is LGHNA and CDR2 YSLEER. The CDR3 covers 17 residues. The trim removed 4 bases at V and 4 bases at J, leaving 9 bases unmatched.

This clone has just one count. The CDR3 nucleotides read TGTGCCAGCAGCCCCACAGGGGAGAATGGCTACACCTTC. It translates to CASSPTGENGYTF. This chain uses TRBV7-3 with TRBJ1-2, with TRBD1 identical over 7 bases. Germline CDR1 reads SGHTA; CDR2 reads FQGTGA. The V and J ends lost 5 bases and 6 bases, in that order; junction bases with no gene match: 6. The CDR3 length is 13 residues.

The chain is built from TRBV19 and TRBJ1-6, with D possibly matching TRBD1 (5 bases). The V gene lost 4 bases and the J gene lost 10 bases, with 17 bases spanning the gap. The CDR3 totals 15 residues. From germline, CDR1 is LNHDA and CDR2 SQIVND (reference sequence). The CDR3 DNA follows: TGTGCCAGTAGTACCAGACAGCCAGGAGGATCACCCCTCCACTTT. It yields the protein CASSTRQPGGSPLHF.

This clone was picked up one time. The chain uses TRBV3-1 (or the pseudogene TRBV3-2) and TRBJ2-5; 7 bases line up with TRBD1. J gave up 5 bases and V 4 bases, and 13 bases lay outside the gene matches. There are 16 residues in the CDR3. Germline V gene lookup returns CDR1 LGHDT and CDR2 YNNKEL (reference sequence). CDR3 coding DNA: TGTGCCAGCAGCCCGACAATTGACAGGGCCCGGGAGACCCAGTACTTC. Encoded protein: CASSPTIDRARETQYF.

This chain uses TRBV30 with TRBJ2-5; perhaps D is TRBD1 or TRBD2 (5 bases each). The ends were cut back, 3 bases at V and 7 bases at J, with 18 bases in the middle. In germline, CDR1 is GTSNPN, CDR2 SVGIG (reference sequence). The CDR3 spans 14 residues. CDR3 residues: CAWRLTGPSGTQYF. CDR3 in DNA: TGTGCCTGGAGGTTAACGGGACCCTCGGGGACCCAGTACTTC.

This chain joins TRBV5-1 and TRBJ1-2, with TRBD1 as a possible D gene (5 bases). With 4 bases removed from V and 4 bases from J, the gap between germline ends came to 14 bases. The CDR3 totals 14 residues. Germline CDR1 SGHRS, CDR2 YFSETQ. The CDR3 is CASSLQGDVYGYTF. The DNA for the CDR3 is TGCGCCAGCAGCCTGCAGGGAGATGTCTATGGCTACACCTTC.

This clone is a singleton in its sample. The rearrangement links TRBV21-1 to TRBJ2-5; the table calls TRBD2, which could not be checked here. TRBV21-1 is described as a pseudogene. This CDR3 contains 17 residues. This CDR3 reads CASSVGKGRGRQETQYF. CDR3 coding DNA: TGTGCTAGCAGCGTGGGAAAAGGCCGAGGGCGCCAAGAGACCCAGTACTTC.

This chain links TRBV5-4 with TRBJ2-3, with 9 bases aligning to TRBD2. The ends lost 0 bases at V and 3 bases at J; junction bases unmatched: 8. Germline-derived CDR1 and CDR2 are SGHNT and YYREEE (reference sequence). The length of the CDR3 is 17 residues. CDR3: CASSLAGGGARTDTQYF. Here the CDR3 DNA reads TGTGCCAGCAGCTTGGCTGGCGGGGGGGCTAGGACAGATACGCAGTATTTT. Drawing the rest from reference TRBV5-4 and TRBJ2-3, the complete variable domain is ETGVTQSPTHLIKTRGQQVTLRCSSQSGHNTVSWYQQALGQGPQFIFQYYREEENGRGNFPPRFSGLQFPNYSSELNVNALELDDSALYLCASSLAGGGARTDTQYFGPGTRLTVL.

The V and J genes are TRBV4-3 and TRBJ2-3; 11 bases fit TRBD2. The CDR3 consists of 16 residues. CDR1 LGHNA and CDR2 YSLEER come from the germline V gene. V lost 6 bases to trimming and J lost 5 bases; unmatched junction nucleotides: 10. CDR3: CASRRTLAGEGDTQYF. The CDR3 region has the DNA TGCGCCAGCAGGAGAACACTAGCGGGAGAGGGAGATACGCAGTATTTT.

The V gene is TRBV6-5, the J gene TRBJ2-1, with 9 bases that match TRBD2. J lost 9 bases, V lost 2 bases, and 8 bases had no gene match. There are 15 residues in the CDR3. Germline V gene sequence: CDR1 MNHEY, CDR2 SVGAGI. In DNA, the CDR3 is TGTGCCAGCAGTTACACCTCTAAGCGGGAGGTTGAGCAGTTCTTC. It is translated as CASSYTSKREVEQFF.

The chain employs TRBV7-3 and TRBJ1-5, with D possibly matching TRBD1 (5 bases). The CDR3 covers 16 residues. Trimming stripped 6 bases from V and 2 bases from J, with 17 bases between. Germline CDR1 is SGHTA and CDR2 is FQGTGA. CDR3 sequence: CASSPKVRVGNQPQHF. CDR3 bases: TGTGCCAGCAGTCCAAAGGTCAGGGTAGGCAATCAGCCCCAGCATTTT.

The genes are TRBV5-1 and TRBJ2-3; 14 nucleotides align to TRBD2. The germline V gene encodes CDR1 SGHRS and CDR2 YFSETQ. The CDR3 contains 18 residues. The V segment lost 4 bases and the J segment 1 base; nucleotides outside the gene matches: 8. The CDR3 sequence is CASSRPGTSGGRTDTQYF. CDR3 DNA sequence: TGCGCCAGCAGCCGCCCCGGGACTAGCGGGGGCCGCACAGATACGCAGTATTTT.

This chain joins TRBV4-2 and TRBJ2-6; the D is unclear. Trimming removed 0 bases at V and 4 bases at J, with 10 bases between. The CDR3 has 16 residues. Germline V gives CDR1 LGHNA, CDR2 YNFKEQ. In DNA form, the CDR3 reads TGTGCCAGCAGCCAAGAAGTCCAGACAGGGGCCAACGTCCTGACTTTC. This encodes CASSQEVQTGANVLTF.

This clone appeared once. The chain uses TRBV6-2 or TRBV6-3 and TRBJ2-7, with a tentative D call TRBD1 (6 bases). The germline CDR1 and CDR2 sequences are MNHEY and SVGEGT. Trimming took off 7 bases at V and 8 bases at J, with 18 bases between the two ends. CDR3 size: 13 residues. CDR3 sequence (DNA): TGTGCCAGCACCCCTGACAGGCCAGTCAAGCAGTACTTC. The encoded protein is CASTPDRPVKQYF.

The chain recombines TRBV12-3 or TRBV12-4 with TRBJ2-1, with D possibly TRBD2 on 6 matching bases. The CDR3 extends over 13 amino acids. Trimming took 0 bases from V and 9 from J, leaving 9 bases between them. CDR3 bases: TGTGCCAGCAGTTTAGCAGGGCGGGGTGAGCAGTTCTTC. Its protein is CASSLAGRGEQFF.

The rearrangement joins TRBV4-2 to TRBJ1-1; D possibly corresponds to TRBD1 (5 bases). The CDR3 totals 15 residues. CDR1 is LGHNA, CDR2 YNFKEQ, per germline. Trimming cost V 6 bases and J 1 base, with 15 bases left between them. The CDR3 DNA reads as TGTGCCAGCAGTCGTGTGGGGCCCGGGAACACTGAAGCTTTCTTT. Its translation is CASSRVGPGNTEAFF.

The chain links TRBV5-6 to TRBJ1-1; 8 positions agree with TRBD1. The CDR3 contains 16 residues. V was clipped by 0 bases and J by 4 bases; unmatched bases: 8. Germline CDR1 SGHDT, CDR2 YYEEEE. Written as DNA, the CDR3 is TGTGCCAGCAGCTTGGATTCCTGGACAGGGTTCACTGAAGCTTTCTTT. Translation gives CASSLDSWTGFTEAFF.

The chain recombines TRBV14 with TRBJ2-6; unclear D gene. Germline lookup yields CDR1 SGHDN and CDR2 FVKESK. The CDR3 length is 15 residues. V was pared by 2 bases and J by 0 bases, with 5 bases between. The CDR3: CASSQSSSGANVLTF. CDR3 DNA sequence: TGTGCCAGCAGCCAAAGTAGCTCTGGGGCCAACGTCCTGACTTTC.

This clone was recorded once. The V call is TRBV6-5, the J call TRBJ1-6; D might be TRBD1 (6 bases). The CDR3 contains 15 residues. Germline V gene sequence: CDR1 MNHEY, CDR2 SVGAGI. The ends were cut back, 6 bases at V and 6 bases at J, with 15 bases in the middle. CDR3: CASRYRVSGNSPLHF. CDR3 sequence (DNA): TGTGCCAGCAGGTACAGGGTCTCGGGTAATTCACCCCTCCACTTT.

V and J are TRBV4-2 and TRBJ1-4; the D gene is possibly TRBD1 (6 bases). This CDR3 spans 15 amino acids. From germline, CDR1 is LGHNA and CDR2 YNFKEQ. Trimming took off 4 bases at V and 8 bases at J, with 17 bases between the two ends. DNA of the CDR3: TGTGCCAGCAGCCCGAGGGGGGGCATTCGGGAAAAACTGTTTTTT. As protein: CASSPRGGIREKLFF.

The chain combines TRBV10-2 with TRBJ2-7; no reliable D call. The V gene lost 2 bases and the J gene lost 4 bases, with 3 bases spanning the gap. Germline V gene sequence: CDR1 WSHSY, CDR2 SAAADI. The CDR3 runs to 11 residues. In nucleotides, the CDR3 is TGCGCCAGCAGTGAGGGGTACGAGCAGTACGTC. This translates into CASSEGYEQYV.

The chain carries TRBV20-1 and TRBJ2-7; tentatively, D is TRBD1 or TRBD2 (5 bases each). Germline V gene data show CDR1 as DFQATT and CDR2 as SNEGSKA (reference sequence). V lost 3 bases and J 1 base, leaving 7 bases between the germline ends. The CDR3 sequence is 12 residues long. CDR3 sequence: CSASGGSYEQYV. Written as DNA, the CDR3 is TGCAGTGCTAGTGGGGGATCCTACGAGCAGTACGTC.

The chain recombines TRBV18 with TRBJ2-3; D is uncertain. Trimming left V 4 bases short and J 3 bases short, with 8 bases between. The CDR3 runs 13 residues. The germline CDR1 and CDR2 sequences are KGHSH and LQKENI. The CDR3 region has the DNA TGTGCCAGCTCACTCTTACAAACAGATACGCAGTATTTT. Its translation: CASSLLQTDTQYF. Looking up the rest from reference TRBV18 and TRBJ2-3 gives the full variable domain: NAGVMQNPRHLVRRRGQEARLRCSPMKGHSHVYWYRQLPEEGLKFMVYLQKENIIDESGMPKERFSAEFPKEGPSILRIQQVVRGDSAAYFCASSLLQTDTQYFGPGTRLTVL.